This T cell receptor (beta chain) originates from a study of blood T cell repertoires in COVID-19. Study-level background: Samples representing acute and convalescent COVID-19 were sourced from the United States, Italy and Spain. T cells, B-cell-depleted T cells, or PBMCs provided the cDNA or gDNA that served as material.

Sequencing was performed with immunoSEQ multiplex PCR; in TCRdb, only in-frame clones are kept and a portion is missing. The sample consists of about 9,000 clones, around 80% of them appearing once. The CDR3 has 14 residues. V was trimmed by 4 bases and J by 7 bases, leaving 11 bases between them. The germline V gene has CDR1 LGHDT and CDR2 YNNKEL (reference sequence). This TCR was recovered from a human donor in a cohort sampled during active COVID-19. Source material: peripheral blood. The V gene is TRBV3-1 (or the pseudogene TRBV3-2), the J gene TRBJ1-6; D remains unclear. The CDR3 is CASSPTGLNSPLHF. Written as DNA, the CDR3 is TGTGCCAGCAGCCCGACGGGATTAAATTCACCCCTCCACTTT.